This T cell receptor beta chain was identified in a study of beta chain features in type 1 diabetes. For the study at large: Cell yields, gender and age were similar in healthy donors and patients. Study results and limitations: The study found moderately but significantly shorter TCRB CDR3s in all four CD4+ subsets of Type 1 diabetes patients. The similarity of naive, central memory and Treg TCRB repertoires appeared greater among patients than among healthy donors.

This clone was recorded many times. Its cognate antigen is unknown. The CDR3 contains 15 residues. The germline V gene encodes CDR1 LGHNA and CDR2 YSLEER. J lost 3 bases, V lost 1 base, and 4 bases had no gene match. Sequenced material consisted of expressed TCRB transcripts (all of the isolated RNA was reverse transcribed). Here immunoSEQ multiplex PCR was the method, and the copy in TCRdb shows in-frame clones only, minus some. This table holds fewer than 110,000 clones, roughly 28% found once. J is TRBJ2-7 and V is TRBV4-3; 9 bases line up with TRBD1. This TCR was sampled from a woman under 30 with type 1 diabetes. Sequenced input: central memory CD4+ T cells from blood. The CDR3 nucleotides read TGCGCCAGCAGCCAAGTTGGGACAGGGTTCTACGAGCAGTACGTC. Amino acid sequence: CASSQVGTGFYEQYV.